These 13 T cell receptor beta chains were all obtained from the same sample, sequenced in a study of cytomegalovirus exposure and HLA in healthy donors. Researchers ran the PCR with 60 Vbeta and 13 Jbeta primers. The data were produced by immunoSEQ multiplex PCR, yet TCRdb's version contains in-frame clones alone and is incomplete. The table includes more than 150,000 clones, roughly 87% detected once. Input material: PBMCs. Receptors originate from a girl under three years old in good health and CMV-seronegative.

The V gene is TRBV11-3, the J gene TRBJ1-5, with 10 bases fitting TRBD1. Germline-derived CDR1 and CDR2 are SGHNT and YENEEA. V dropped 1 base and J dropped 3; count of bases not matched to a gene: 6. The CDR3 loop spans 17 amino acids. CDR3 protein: CASSLGPGTGVNQPQHF. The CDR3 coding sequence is TGTGCCAGCAGCTTAGGCCCCGGGACAGGGGTCAATCAGCCCCAGCATTTT.

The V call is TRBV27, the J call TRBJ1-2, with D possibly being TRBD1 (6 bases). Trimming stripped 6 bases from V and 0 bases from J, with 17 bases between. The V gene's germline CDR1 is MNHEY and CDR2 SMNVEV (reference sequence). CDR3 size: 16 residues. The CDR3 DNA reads TGTGCCAGCAGGACAGGCCAGGGGAGTGCTAACTATGGCTACACCTTC. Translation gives CASRTGQGSANYGYTF.

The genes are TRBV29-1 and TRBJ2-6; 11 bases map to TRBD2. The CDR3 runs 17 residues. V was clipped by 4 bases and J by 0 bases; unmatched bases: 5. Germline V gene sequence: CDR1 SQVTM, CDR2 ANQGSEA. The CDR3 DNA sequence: TGCAGCGTTGGGACGGGACTAGCGGTCTCTGGGGCCAACGTCCTGACTTTC. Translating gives CSVGTGLAVSGANVLTF.

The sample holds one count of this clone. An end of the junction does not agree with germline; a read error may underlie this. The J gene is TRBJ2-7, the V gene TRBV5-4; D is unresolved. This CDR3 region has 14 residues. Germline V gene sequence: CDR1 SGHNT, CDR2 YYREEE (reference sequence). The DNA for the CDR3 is TGTGCCAGCAGCTCCGTCCGGAGCTCCGACGAGCAGTACTTC. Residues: CASSSVRSSDEQYF.

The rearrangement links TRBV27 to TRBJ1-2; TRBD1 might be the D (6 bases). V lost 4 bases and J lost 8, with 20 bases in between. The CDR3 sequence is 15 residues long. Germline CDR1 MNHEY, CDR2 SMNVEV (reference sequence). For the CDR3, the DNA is TGTGCCAGCAGTTCACGGCCCCGGCAGGGGTACGGCTACACCTTC. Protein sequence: CASSSRPRQGYGYTF.

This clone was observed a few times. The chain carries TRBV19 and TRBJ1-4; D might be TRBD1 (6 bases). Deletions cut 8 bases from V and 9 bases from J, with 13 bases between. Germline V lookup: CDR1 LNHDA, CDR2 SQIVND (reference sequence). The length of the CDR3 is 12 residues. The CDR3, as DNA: TGTGCCAGTGCAGAGCAGGGGAAAAAACTGTTTTTT. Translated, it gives CASAEQGKKLFF.

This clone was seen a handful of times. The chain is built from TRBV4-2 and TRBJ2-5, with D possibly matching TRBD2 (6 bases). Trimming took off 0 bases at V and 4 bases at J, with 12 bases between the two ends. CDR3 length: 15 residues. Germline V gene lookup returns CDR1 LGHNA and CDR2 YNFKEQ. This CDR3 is CASSQDPSEGETQYF. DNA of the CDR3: TGTGCCAGCAGCCAAGACCCTAGCGAGGGAGAGACCCAGTACTTC.

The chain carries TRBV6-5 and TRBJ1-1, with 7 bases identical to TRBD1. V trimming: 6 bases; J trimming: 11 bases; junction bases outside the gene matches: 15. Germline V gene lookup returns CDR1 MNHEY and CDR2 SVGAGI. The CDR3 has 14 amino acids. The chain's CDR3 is CASSSKTGRTTAFF. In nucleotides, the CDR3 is TGTGCCAGCAGCTCAAAGACAGGGCGCACGACGGCTTTCTTT.

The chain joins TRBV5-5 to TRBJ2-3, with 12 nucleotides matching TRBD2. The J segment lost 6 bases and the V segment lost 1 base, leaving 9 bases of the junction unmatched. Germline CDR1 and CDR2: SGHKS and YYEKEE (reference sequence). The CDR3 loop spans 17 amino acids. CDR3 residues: CASSLWLAGGPSDTQYF. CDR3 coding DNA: TGTGCCAGCAGCTTGTGGCTAGCGGGGGGGCCGTCGGATACGCAGTATTTT.

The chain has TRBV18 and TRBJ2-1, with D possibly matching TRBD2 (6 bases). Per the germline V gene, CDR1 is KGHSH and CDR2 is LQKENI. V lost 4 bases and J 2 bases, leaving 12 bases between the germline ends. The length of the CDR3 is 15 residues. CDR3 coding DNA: TGTGCCAGCTCACAGGCGACTAGAGCCTACAATGAGCAGTTCTTC. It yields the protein CASSQATRAYNEQFF.

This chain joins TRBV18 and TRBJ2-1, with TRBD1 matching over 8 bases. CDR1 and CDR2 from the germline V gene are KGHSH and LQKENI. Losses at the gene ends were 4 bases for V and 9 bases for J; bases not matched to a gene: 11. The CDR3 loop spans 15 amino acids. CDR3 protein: CASSRDRRTVSEQFF. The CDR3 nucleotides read TGTGCCAGCTCACGGGACAGGCGGACCGTAAGTGAGCAGTTCTTC.

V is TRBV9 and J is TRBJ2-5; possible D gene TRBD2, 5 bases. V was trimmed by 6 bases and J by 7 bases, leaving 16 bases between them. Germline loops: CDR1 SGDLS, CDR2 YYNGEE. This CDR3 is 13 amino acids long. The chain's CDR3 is CASTSGGPGTQYF. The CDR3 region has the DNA TGTGCCAGCACATCGGGCGGGCCTGGGACCCAGTACTTC. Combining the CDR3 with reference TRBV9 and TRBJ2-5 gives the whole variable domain DSGVTQTPKHLITATGQRVTLRCSPRSGDLSVYWYQQSLDQGLQFLIQYYNGEERAKGNILERFSAQQFPDLHSELNLSSLELGDSALYFCASTSGGPGTQYFGPGTRLLVL.

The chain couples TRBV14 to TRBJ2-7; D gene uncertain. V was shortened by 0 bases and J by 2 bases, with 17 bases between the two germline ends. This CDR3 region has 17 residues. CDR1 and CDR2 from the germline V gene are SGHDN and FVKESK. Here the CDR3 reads CASSQESRSFIAYEQYF. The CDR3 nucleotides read TGTGCCAGCAGCCAAGAGAGTAGAAGCTTTATAGCCTACGAGCAGTACTTC.